This T cell receptor beta chain was retrieved from a study of T cell clonality in common variable immunodeficiency. Study results and caveats: Reportedly, TCR beta sequences from common variable immunodeficiency showed fewer deletions and N-nucleotide insertions.

This CDR3 is 14 amino acids long. The J segment lost 4 bases and the V segment lost 4 bases, leaving 6 bases of the junction unmatched. In germline, CDR1 is LNHDA, CDR2 SQIVND (reference sequence). CVID subjects were some 15 female and around 31 male, aged roughly 8 to 65. CVID subjects were neither ill nor on immunomodulatory or immunosuppressive medication at sampling. Control and CVID samples contributed equal amounts of genomic DNA. Assay: immunoSEQ multiplex PCR; the TCRdb copy retains only in-frame clones and omits some. Captured here are 15,000 to 20,000 clones, none seen once; the top ten comprise 2.5%. As regards this clone: Its antigen remains unknown. The read ends 3 residues early relative to the CDR3; the germline J gene fills the gap.

This receptor was identified in a human donor with common variable immunodeficiency. The chain combines TRBV19 with TRBJ1-1; 7 bases line up with TRBD1. Material for sequencing was peripheral blood mononuclear cells. CDR3 amino acids: CASSSDRDLTEAFF. The CDR3 DNA, read in part, is TGTGCCAGTAGTAGCGACAGGGACCTCACTGAA.